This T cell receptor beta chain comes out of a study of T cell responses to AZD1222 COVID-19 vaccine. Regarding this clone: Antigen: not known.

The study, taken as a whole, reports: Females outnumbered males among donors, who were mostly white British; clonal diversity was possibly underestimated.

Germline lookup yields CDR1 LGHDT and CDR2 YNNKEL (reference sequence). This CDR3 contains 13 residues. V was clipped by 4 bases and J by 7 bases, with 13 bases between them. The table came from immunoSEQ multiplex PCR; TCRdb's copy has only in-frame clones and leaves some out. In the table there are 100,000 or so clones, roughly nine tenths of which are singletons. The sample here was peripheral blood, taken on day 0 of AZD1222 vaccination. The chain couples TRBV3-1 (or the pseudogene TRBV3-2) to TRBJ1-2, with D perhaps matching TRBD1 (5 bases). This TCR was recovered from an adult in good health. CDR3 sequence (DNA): TGTGCCAGCAGCCGGGGGACGGATGGTGGCTACACCTTC. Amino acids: CASSRGTDGGYTF.